A selection of T cell receptor beta chains follows, all from one sample in a study of regulatory T cells in long-lasting Graves disease. TCRdb re-derived calls from the multiplex PCR reads in MiXCR, one entry per CDR3 protein. The sample has roughly 490,000 distinct CDR3 sequences; 22% are singletons. The sequences come from peripheral blood mononuclear cells (PBMCs), collected when the disease was refractory, from a patient treated with antithyroid drugs. The receptors were sampled from a female donor with Graves disease. Each CDR3 is given without its conserved first and last residue. D genes are given only for firm matches. Size values are once, few and many counts, or a class for expanded clones, and some rows have none.

>NA|TRBJ1-1|TRBV12-5|few
ASGLVGVGGTEAF
>NA|TRBJ1-1|TRBV15|many
ATSLDGNTEAF
>NA|TRBJ1-1|TRBV29-1|NA
SVRVTEAF
>NA|TRBJ2-7|TRBV7-2|many
ASSPQGEEQY
>TRBD2|TRBJ2-7|TRBV24-1|many
ATSDGLAGAYEQY
>NA|TRBJ1-5|TRBV6-1|many
ASSDDGVQPQH
>TRBD1|TRBJ1-2|TRBV20-1|many
SARHPGGRYGYT
>TRBD2|TRBJ2-3|TRBV12-3/TRBV12-4|NA
ASGASGFTDTQY
>TRBD1|TRBJ2-5|TRBV7-3|many
ASSSKGGAGETQY
>NA|TRBJ2-5|TRBV3-1|few
ASKQEGVETQY
>NA|TRBJ2-3|TRBV29-1|few
SAGQHRDTQY
>NA|TRBJ2-5|TRBV30|many
AWSVGGGSETQY
>NA|TRBJ2-7|TRBV28|many
ASRRSPAVAKQY
>TRBD2|TRBJ2-5|TRBV10-3|many
AISAGGQETQY
>TRBD1|TRBJ1-6|TRBV5-5|NA
ASSRDRGGSYNSPLH
>TRBD2|TRBJ2-7|TRBV6-2/TRBV6-3|many
ASSYKGSGEEQY
>NA|TRBJ2-4|TRBV28|many
ASSLGHWEKNIQY
>TRBD1|TRBJ2-5|TRBV5-5|many
ASSWTGTETQY
>NA|TRBJ2-7|TRBV13|many
ASSLGRYYEQY
>TRBD1|TRBJ1-5|TRBV28|NA
ASSPGTVNTQPQH
>NA|TRBJ2-7|TRBV20-1|NA
SARDRLAAGARNEQY
>TRBD2|TRBJ2-5|TRBV3-1|NA
ASSHLGGGLQETQY
>NA|TRBJ1-1|TRBV7-2|many
ASSLDWGEAF
>NA|TRBJ2-2|TRBV19|NA
ASSIGGGRTGELF
>NA|TRBJ2-1|TRBV28|NA
ASSLWGSRKWRNEQF
>NA|TRBJ1-1|TRBV19|few
ASRLTTLQNTEAF
>TRBD2|TRBJ2-5|TRBV19|NA
ASSISGLQQETQY
>NA|TRBJ1-4|TRBV28|many
ASSLNWRLF
>TRBD1|TRBJ2-5|TRBV12-3/TRBV12-4|many
ASSFGTGPETQY
>NA|TRBJ1-2|TRBV3-1|NA
ASSQAGEGGYT
>TRBD1|TRBJ1-2|TRBV2|many
ASREKTGGNYGYT
>NA|TRBJ1-5|TRBV5-6|NA
ASSRTYSNQPQH
>NA|TRBJ2-7|TRBV5-1|few
ASNTEYEQY
>NA|TRBJ1-3|TRBV27|NA
ASSLFRGNTIY
>NA|TRBJ2-2|TRBV7-2|few
ASSLEQRGGELF
>NA|TRBJ2-3|TRBV12-3/TRBV12-4|NA
ASQSEGVSTDTQY
>TRBD2|TRBJ2-7|TRBV19|NA
ASKGTRSSYEQY
>NA|TRBJ2-5|TRBV12-5|many
ASGPGGGQETQY
>NA|TRBJ2-2|TRBV5-1|NA
ASCRGANTGELF
>NA|TRBJ2-3|TRBV2|NA
ASNGDRWY
>NA|TRBJ2-7|TRBV7-2|few
ASSTDLAGPTYEQY
>TRBD1|TRBJ2-7|TRBV29-1|many
SVAGTGSGEQY
>TRBD1|TRBJ1-2|TRBV5-6|NA
ASSLGTGGDT
>NA|TRBJ1-2|TRBV6-5|many
ASSYSPGAFGYT
>NA|TRBJ1-5|TRBV4-3|NA
ASSLWTGGQPQH
>TRBD2|TRBJ2-7|TRBV6-2/TRBV6-3|NA
ATTPGLAGAASSYEQY
>NA|TRBJ2-7|TRBV19|NA
ASSNQGSSYEQY
>TRBD2|TRBJ2-4|TRBV6-5|many
ASSYVGSGGNTETKNIQY